This T cell receptor beta chain was sequenced in a study of Graves' ophthalmopathy and Graves' hyperthyroidism. Ophthalmopathy was moderately-to-severely active, CAS at least 3, NOSPECS at least 4, lasting under 3 months. Pregnancy or lactation, uncontrolled infections and other autoimmune diseases were grounds for excluding patients. Comments on this clonotype: Its specificity is unknown.

Trimming stripped 9 bases from V and 5 bases from J, with 22 bases between. This CDR3 has 15 amino acids. Germline-derived CDR1 and CDR2 are LNHNV and YYDKDF (reference sequence). Study results and limitations: Most expanded clonotypes from thyroid (those above 0.001 frequency) were also found in blood.

RNA transcripts were the source from which TCR beta CDR3 regions were amplified. Scientists carried out first-round RT-PCR using HTBI primers and then a second-round multiplex PCR. One entry per CDR3 protein, called by TCRdb with MiXCR from the multiplex PCR reads. The repertoire consists of some 750,000 distinct CDR3 sequences, with 35% to 50% occurring once and the leading ten covering 40% to 55%. The genes are TRBV15 and TRBJ2-5; D possibly corresponds to TRBD2 (6 bases). This sequence originates from an adult man with Graves' ophthalmopathy. The sequencing input was peripheral blood. Written as DNA, the CDR3 is TGTGCCACGGGGCGCAGCGGGCTAGCCGGGGAGACCCAGTACTTC. This gives the protein CATGRSGLAGETQYF.